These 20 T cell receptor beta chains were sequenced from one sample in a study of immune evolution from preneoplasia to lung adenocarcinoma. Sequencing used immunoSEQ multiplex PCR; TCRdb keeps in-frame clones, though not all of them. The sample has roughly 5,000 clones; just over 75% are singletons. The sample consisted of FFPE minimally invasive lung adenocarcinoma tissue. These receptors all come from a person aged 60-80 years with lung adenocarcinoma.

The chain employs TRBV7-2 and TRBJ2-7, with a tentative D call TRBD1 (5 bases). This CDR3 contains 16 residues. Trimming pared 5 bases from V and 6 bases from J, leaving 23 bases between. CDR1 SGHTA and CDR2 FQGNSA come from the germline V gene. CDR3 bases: TGTGCCAGCAGCCCGACAGCAGGTTGGGGATTGGGCGAGCAGTACTTC. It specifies CASSPTAGWGLGEQYF.

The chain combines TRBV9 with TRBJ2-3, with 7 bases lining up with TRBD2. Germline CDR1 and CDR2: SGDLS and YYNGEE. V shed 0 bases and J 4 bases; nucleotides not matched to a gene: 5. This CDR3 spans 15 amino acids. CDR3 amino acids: CASSVGWGGADTQYF. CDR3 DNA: TGTGCCAGCAGCGTAGGGTGGGGAGGGGCAGATACGCAGTATTTT.

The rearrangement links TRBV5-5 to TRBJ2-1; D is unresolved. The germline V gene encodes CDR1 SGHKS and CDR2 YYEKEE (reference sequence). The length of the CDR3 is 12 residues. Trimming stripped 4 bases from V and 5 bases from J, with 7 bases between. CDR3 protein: CASSLTDNEQFF. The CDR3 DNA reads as TGTGCCAGCAGCCTGACTGACAATGAGCAGTTCTTC. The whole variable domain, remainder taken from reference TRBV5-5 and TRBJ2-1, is DAGVTQSPTHLIKTRGQQVTLRCSPISGHKSVSWYQQVLGQGPQFIFQYYEKEERGRGNFPDRFSARQFPNYSSELNVNALLLGDSALYLCASSLTDNEQFFGPGTRLTVL.

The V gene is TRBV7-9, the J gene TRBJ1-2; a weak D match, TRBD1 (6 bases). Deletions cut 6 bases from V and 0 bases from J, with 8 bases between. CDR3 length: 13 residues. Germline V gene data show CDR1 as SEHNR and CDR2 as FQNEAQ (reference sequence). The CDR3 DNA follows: TGTGCCAGCAGGACAGGAGCTAACTATGGCTACACCTTC. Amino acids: CASRTGANYGYTF.

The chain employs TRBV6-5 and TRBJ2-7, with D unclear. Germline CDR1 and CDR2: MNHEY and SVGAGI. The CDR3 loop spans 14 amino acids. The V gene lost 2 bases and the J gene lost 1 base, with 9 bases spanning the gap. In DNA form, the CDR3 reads TGTGCCAGCAGTTACGCCGGCAGGTCCTACGAGCAGTACTTC. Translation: CASSYAGRSYEQYF.

The CDR3 spells CASSSSRGHMGEQYF. In DNA, the CDR3 is TGTGCCAGCAGTAGTTCTAGGGGGCATATGGGGGAGCAGTACTTC. The V gene is TRBV6-5, the J gene TRBJ2-7, with TRBD1 matching over 7 bases. Germline CDR1 and CDR2: MNHEY and SVGAGI. The CDR3 loop spans 15 amino acids. Unmatched junction bases numbered 14, after V lost 5 bases and J lost 7 bases.

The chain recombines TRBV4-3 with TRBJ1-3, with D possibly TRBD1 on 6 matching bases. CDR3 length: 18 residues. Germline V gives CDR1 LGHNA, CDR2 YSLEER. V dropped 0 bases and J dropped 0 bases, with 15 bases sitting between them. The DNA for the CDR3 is TGCGCCAGCAGCCAAGAGCGGGGGGCCCTGAGCTCTGGAAACACCATATATTTT. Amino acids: CASSQERGALSSGNTIYF.

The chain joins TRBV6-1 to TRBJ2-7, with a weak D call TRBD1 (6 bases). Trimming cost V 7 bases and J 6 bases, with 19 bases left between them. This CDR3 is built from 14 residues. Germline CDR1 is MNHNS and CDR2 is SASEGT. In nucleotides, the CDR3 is TGTGCCAGCATAAAGTCCCAGGGGAACGGCGAGCAGTACTTC. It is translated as CASIKSQGNGEQYF.

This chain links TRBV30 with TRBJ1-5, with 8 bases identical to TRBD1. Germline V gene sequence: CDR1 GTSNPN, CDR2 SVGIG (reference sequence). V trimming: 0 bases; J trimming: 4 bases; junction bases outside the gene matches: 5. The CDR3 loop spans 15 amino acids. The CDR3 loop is CAWSVGTGENQPQHF. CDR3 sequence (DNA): TGTGCCTGGAGTGTGGGGACAGGCGAAAATCAGCCCCAGCATTTT.

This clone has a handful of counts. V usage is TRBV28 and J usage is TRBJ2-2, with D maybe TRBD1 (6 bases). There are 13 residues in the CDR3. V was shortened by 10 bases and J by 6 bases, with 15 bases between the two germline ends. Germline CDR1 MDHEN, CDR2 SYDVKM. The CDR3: CATRGRVAGELFF. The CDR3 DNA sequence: TGTGCCACAAGGGGGAGAGTCGCCGGGGAGCTGTTTTTT.

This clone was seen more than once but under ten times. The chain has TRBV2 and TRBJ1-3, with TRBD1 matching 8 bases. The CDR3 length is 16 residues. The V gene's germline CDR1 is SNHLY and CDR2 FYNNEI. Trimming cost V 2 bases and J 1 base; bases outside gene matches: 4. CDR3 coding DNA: TGTGCCAGCAGTGAACTGGGGACAGGTTCTGGAAACACCATATATTTT. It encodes CASSELGTGSGNTIYF.

CDR3 sequence: CASSLRLAGGEQYF. CDR3 sequence (DNA): TGTGCCAGCAGCCTGAGGCTAGCTGGGGGAGAGCAGTACTTC. The genes are TRBV5-4 and TRBJ2-7; D assignment may be TRBD1 or TRBD2 (5 bases each). Between the trimmed V and J ends, which lost 4 bases and 7 bases, there was a span of 18 bases. The CDR3 sequence is 14 residues long. Germline V gene lookup returns CDR1 SGHNT and CDR2 YYREEE (reference sequence).

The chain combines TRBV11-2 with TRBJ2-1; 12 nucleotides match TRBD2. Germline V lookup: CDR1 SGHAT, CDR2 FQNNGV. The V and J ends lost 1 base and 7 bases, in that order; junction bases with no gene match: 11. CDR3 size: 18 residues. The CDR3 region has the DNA TGTGCCAGCAGCTTAGGGGGACTAGCGGGTTATGGGGGGAATGAGCAGTTCTTC. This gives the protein CASSLGGLAGYGGNEQFF. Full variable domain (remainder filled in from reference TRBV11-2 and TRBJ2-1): EAGVAQSPRYKIIEKRQSVAFWCNPISGHATLYWYQQILGQGPKLLIQFQNNGVVDDSQLPKDRFSAERLKGVDSTLKIQPAKLEDSAVYLCASSLGGLAGYGGNEQFFGPGTRLTVL.

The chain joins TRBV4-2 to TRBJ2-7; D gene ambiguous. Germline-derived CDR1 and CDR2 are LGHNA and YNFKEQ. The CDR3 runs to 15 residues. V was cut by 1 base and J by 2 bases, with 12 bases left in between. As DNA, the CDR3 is TGTGCCAGCAGCCAAGGGGAAATAGGGACCTACGAGCAGTACTTC. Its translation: CASSQGEIGTYEQYF.

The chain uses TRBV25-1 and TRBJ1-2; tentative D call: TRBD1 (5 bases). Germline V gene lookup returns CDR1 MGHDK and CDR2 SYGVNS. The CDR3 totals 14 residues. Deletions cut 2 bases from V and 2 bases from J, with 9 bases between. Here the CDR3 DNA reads TGTGCCAGCAGTGAAACCGGGGGGAACTATGGCTACACCTTC. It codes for CASSETGGNYGYTF.

For the CDR3, the DNA is TGCAGCGTTGAAGGGGTCGGGAGGGCCTACAATGAGCAGTTCTTC. Protein sequence: CSVEGVGRAYNEQFF. V and J are TRBV29-1 and TRBJ2-1, with 8 bases identical to TRBD2. The germline V gene encodes CDR1 SQVTM and CDR2 ANQGSEA. V shed 1 base, J shed 2 bases, and the junction held 4 bases outside the gene matches. This CDR3 is 15 amino acids long.

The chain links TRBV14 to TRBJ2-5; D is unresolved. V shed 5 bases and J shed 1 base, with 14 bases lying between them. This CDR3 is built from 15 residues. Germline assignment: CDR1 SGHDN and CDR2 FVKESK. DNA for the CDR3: TGTGCCAGCAGCTCCAATCAGCATTCCCAAGAGACCCAGTACTTC. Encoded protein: CASSSNQHSQETQYF.

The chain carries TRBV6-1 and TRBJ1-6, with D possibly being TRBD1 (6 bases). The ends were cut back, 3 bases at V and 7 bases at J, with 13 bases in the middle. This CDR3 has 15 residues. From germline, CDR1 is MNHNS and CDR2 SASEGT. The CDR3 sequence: CASSEVTGSNSPLHF. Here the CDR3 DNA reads TGTGCCAGCAGTGAGGTGACAGGATCAAATTCACCCCTCCACTTT.

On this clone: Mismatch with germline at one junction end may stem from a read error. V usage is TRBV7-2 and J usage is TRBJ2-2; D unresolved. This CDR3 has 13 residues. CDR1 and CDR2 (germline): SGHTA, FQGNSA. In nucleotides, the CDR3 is TGTGTCAGCAGCTTAGAGGTCACCGGGGAGCTGTTTTTT. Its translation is CVSSLEVTGELFF.

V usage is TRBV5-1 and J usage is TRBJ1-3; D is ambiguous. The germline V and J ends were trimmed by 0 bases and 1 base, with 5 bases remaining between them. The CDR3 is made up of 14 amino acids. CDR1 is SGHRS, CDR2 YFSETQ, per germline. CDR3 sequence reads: CASSLGGSGNTIYF. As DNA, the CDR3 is TGCGCCAGCAGCTTGGGTGGTTCTGGAAACACCATATATTTT.